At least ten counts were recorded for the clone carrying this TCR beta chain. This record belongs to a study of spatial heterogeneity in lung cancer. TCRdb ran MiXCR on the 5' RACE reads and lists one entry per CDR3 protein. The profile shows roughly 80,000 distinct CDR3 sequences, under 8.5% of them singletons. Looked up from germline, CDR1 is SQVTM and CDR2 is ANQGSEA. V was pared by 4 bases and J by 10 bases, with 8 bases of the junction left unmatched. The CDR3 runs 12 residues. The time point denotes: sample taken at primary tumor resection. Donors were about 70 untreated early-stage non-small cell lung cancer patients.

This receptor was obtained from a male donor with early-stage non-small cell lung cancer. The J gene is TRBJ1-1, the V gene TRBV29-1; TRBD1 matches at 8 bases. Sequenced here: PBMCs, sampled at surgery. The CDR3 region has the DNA TGCAGCGTTGTGTTCCAGGGGGCGGGAGCTTTCTTT. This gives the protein CSVVFQGAGAFF.